Listed here are 24 T cell receptor beta chains from one sample, sequenced in a study of cytomegalovirus exposure and HLA in healthy donors. Primers included in the PCR were 60 Vbeta and 13 Jbeta primers. Using immunoSEQ multiplex PCR, the repertoire was profiled, and TCRdb retains in-frame clones only, with some absent. The top ten clones hold approximately 8.2% of a sample with roughly 120,000 clones, approximately 78% of them seen once. Sequenced input: PBMCs. Every receptor here comes from a woman in her thirties or forties in good health and CMV-seropositive.

The genes are TRBV13 and TRBJ1-2; TRBD1 might be the D (6 bases). CDR1 is PRHDT, CDR2 FYEKMQ, per germline (reference sequence). Trimming pared 1 base from V and 8 bases from J, leaving 11 bases between. The CDR3 runs to 13 residues. The CDR3 loop reads CASSLVQGNGYTF. As DNA, the CDR3 is TGTGCCAGCAGCTTAGTTCAGGGGAACGGCTACACCTTC. Drawing the rest from reference TRBV13 and TRBJ1-2, the complete variable domain is AAGVIQSPRHLIKEKRETATLKCYPIPRHDTVYWYQQGPGQDPQFLISFYEKMQSDKGSIPDRFSAQQFSDYHSELNMSSLELGDSALYFCASSLVQGNGYTFGSGTRLTVV.

The chain links TRBV5-4 to TRBJ2-1; D remains unclear. Germline V gives CDR1 SGHNT, CDR2 YYREEE (reference sequence). The CDR3 extends over 11 amino acids. Trimming shortened V by 6 bases and J by 7 bases, and 8 bases separated the two germline ends. In DNA form, the CDR3 reads TGTGCCAGCAAAGGAGAAAATGAGCAGTTCTTC. Its translation is CASKGENEQFF.

Only a few counts were recorded for this clone. The V and J genes are TRBV6-5 and TRBJ2-2; TRBD2 is a possible D gene (5 bases). CDR1 and CDR2 (germline): MNHEY, SVGAGI. V lost 1 base and J lost 6, with 12 bases in between. The CDR3 sequence is 15 residues long. The CDR3, as DNA: TGTGCCAGCAGTTACTTGGGGAGTCTTGCCGGGGAGCTGTTTTTT. Translated: CASSYLGSLAGELFF.

This clone occurred a few times. The genes are TRBV28 and TRBJ1-2; 10 bases fit TRBD1. The CDR3 totals 13 residues. Germline trimming cut 4 bases from V and 6 bases from J; bases unmatched to any gene: 2. CDR1 and CDR2 (germline): MDHEN, SYDVKM. The CDR3 here is CASSSDRGDGYTF. The CDR3 DNA reads as TGTGCCAGCAGTTCGGACAGGGGGGATGGCTACACCTTC.

The rearrangement joins TRBV6-5 to TRBJ1-2, with 8 bases that match TRBD1. This CDR3 spans 15 amino acids. The J segment lost 2 bases and the V segment lost 7 bases, leaving 9 bases of the junction unmatched. Germline CDR1 reads MNHEY; CDR2 reads SVGAGI. CDR3 bases: TGTGCCAGCACCAAAAGGGGACAGGCGAACTATGGCTACACCTTC. Translation gives CASTKRGQANYGYTF.

This clone showed up just once. The chain couples TRBV6-1 to TRBJ2-1; 12 positions agree with TRBD2. Germline V CDR1 and CDR2: MNHNS, SASEGT. This CDR3 has 16 amino acids. The J segment lost 7 bases and the V segment lost 2 bases, leaving 6 bases of the junction unmatched. CDR3 in DNA: TGTGCCAGCAGTGAACGCGGCACTAGCGGGGGGAATGAGCAGTTCTTC. Translating gives CASSERGTSGGNEQFF.

The chain employs TRBV15 and TRBJ2-7, with a possible D match to TRBD1 (7 bases). V lost 5 bases, J lost 3 bases, and 17 bases lay in between. CDR3 length: 15 amino acids. From germline, CDR1 is LNHNV and CDR2 YYDKDF (reference sequence). CDR3 in amino acids: CATSAGGQSFYEQYF. In DNA form, the CDR3 reads TGTGCCACCAGCGCCGGGGGACAGAGTTTCTACGAGCAGTACTTC.

As concerns this clone: Sequence at one end of the junction differs from germline and may be a read error. This rearrangement joins TRBV6-5 to TRBJ1-5; D not certain. The CDR3 runs 15 residues. CDR1 and CDR2 from the germline V gene are MNHEY and SVGAGI. CDR3: CASRYSSVSNQPQHF. CDR3 in DNA: TGTGCCAGCAGGTACTCCTCGGTTAGCAATCAGCCCCAGCATTTT.

The chain employs TRBV6-6 and TRBJ2-7; 8 bases align to TRBD1. Germline loops: CDR1 MNHNY, CDR2 SVGAGI (reference sequence). This CDR3 is 16 amino acids long. With V trimmed by 2 bases and J by 3 bases, 9 bases remained unmatched. This CDR3 reads CASSYGDGQGLYEQYF. The CDR3 DNA sequence: TGTGCCAGCAGTTACGGAGATGGACAGGGACTCTACGAGCAGTACTTC.

This rearrangement joins TRBV29-1 to TRBJ2-3, with 9 bases lining up with TRBD1. Germline lookup yields CDR1 SQVTM and CDR2 ANQGSEA. CDR3 length equals 14 residues. J gave up 0 bases and V 6 bases, and 4 bases lay outside the gene matches. The CDR3 is CSVDGTGSTDTQYF. CDR3 DNA: TGCAGCGTCGACGGGACAGGGAGCACAGATACGCAGTATTTT.

The chain links TRBV29-1 to TRBJ2-3; D not resolved. Trimming shortened V by 6 bases and J by 4 bases, and 8 bases separated the two germline ends. CDR3 length equals 11 residues. Germline loops: CDR1 SQVTM, CDR2 ANQGSEA. The chain's CDR3 is CSVEAPDTQYF. In nucleotides, the CDR3 is TGCAGCGTCGAGGCTCCAGATACGCAGTATTTT.

The chain combines TRBV29-1 with TRBJ2-7; D is possibly TRBD2 (7 bases). From germline, CDR1 is SQVTM and CDR2 ANQGSEA. Between the trimmed V and J ends, which lost 7 bases and 6 bases, there was a span of 16 bases. The CDR3 has 12 amino acids. Here the CDR3 reads CSALGGGGEQYF. Written as DNA, the CDR3 is TGCAGCGCCCTAGGAGGGGGGGGCGAGCAGTACTTC.

This chain links TRBV7-8 with TRBJ2-5; tentatively, D is TRBD2 (5 bases). V was shortened by 1 base and J by 3 bases, with 6 bases between the two germline ends. The CDR3 has 13 residues. Germline V lookup: CDR1 SGHVS, CDR2 FQNEAQ. The CDR3, as DNA: TGTGCCAGCAGCTTAGGGGAGAAAGAGACCCAGTACTTC. This translates into CASSLGEKETQYF.

The chain links TRBV5-4 to TRBJ2-2, with D possibly TRBD2 on 6 matching bases. There are 15 residues in the CDR3. The V gene's germline CDR1 is SGHNT and CDR2 YYREEE (reference sequence). The V and J ends lost 4 bases and 0 bases respectively, with 10 bases between them. In nucleotides, the CDR3 is TGTGCCAGCAGCCGGGACTTGGCGAACACCGGGGAGCTGTTTTTT. Its protein product is CASSRDLANTGELFF.

This clone has just one count. The chain has TRBV14 and TRBJ2-3; 8 nucleotides match TRBD1. CDR3 length equals 15 residues. Trimming at V came to 4 bases and at J to 2 bases, leaving 5 bases not matched to a gene. Germline CDR1 and CDR2: SGHDN and FVKESK. The CDR3 sequence: CASSLGTGYTDTQYF. DNA for the CDR3: TGTGCCAGCAGCCTAGGGACAGGTTACACAGATACGCAGTATTTT.

V gene TRBV2 combines with J gene TRBJ2-1; 10 nucleotides line up with TRBD1. V was clipped by 6 bases and J by 10 bases; unmatched bases: 12. CDR1 is SNHLY and CDR2 is FYNNEI in the germline V gene. The CDR3 loop spans 15 amino acids. The CDR3 coding sequence is TGTGCCAGCAGGGCCGGGACAGGGGATAGGGGCGAGCAGTTCTTC. Protein sequence: CASRAGTGDRGEQFF.

This clone was counted only a few times. The chain recombines TRBV7-2 with TRBJ1-5, with D uncertain. CDR3 size: 12 residues. Germline V gene sequence: CDR1 SGHTA, CDR2 FQGNSA. The V and J ends lost 5 bases and 7 bases respectively, with 9 bases between them. The CDR3 nucleotides read TGTGCCAGCAGCCGAGGGATGCAGCCCCAGCATTTT. Translating it yields CASSRGMQPQHF.

This chain connects TRBV9 to TRBJ2-3, with a possible D match to TRBD2 (5 bases). Germline loops: CDR1 SGDLS, CDR2 YYNGEE. The CDR3 has 16 amino acids. The V end lost 0 bases, the J end lost 6 bases, and 17 bases lay between the germline ends. CDR3 DNA: TGTGCCAGCAGCGTAGGCGGGCCCGGGGAAGGCGATACGCAGTATTTT. Protein sequence: CASSVGGPGEGDTQYF.

This chain uses TRBV2 with TRBJ2-3; D possibly corresponds to TRBD1 (5 bases). This CDR3 has 15 residues. V gave up 4 bases and J gave up 5 bases, with 16 bases separating them. CDR1 is SNHLY and CDR2 is FYNNEI in the germline V gene. The CDR3 protein is CASSGRAAQGDTQYF. The CDR3 DNA sequence: TGTGCCAGCAGTGGCAGGGCAGCGCAAGGAGATACGCAGTATTTT.

This chain joins TRBV7-2 and TRBJ2-7; weak D call: TRBD1 (5 bases). CDR3 length: 14 amino acids. Germline-derived CDR1 and CDR2 are SGHTA and FQGNSA. V was trimmed by 4 bases and J by 6 bases, leaving 16 bases between them. The CDR3 DNA follows: TGTGCCAGCAGCTACTTTCAGGGTACGGGCGAGCAGTACTTC. It codes for CASSYFQGTGEQYF.

V usage is TRBV27 and J usage is TRBJ1-1; D not certain. V was shortened by 1 base and J by 6 bases, with 12 bases between the two germline ends. The CDR3 runs 14 residues. The V gene's germline CDR1 is MNHEY and CDR2 SMNVEV (reference sequence). CDR3 loop: CASSLFSGSAEAFF. DNA of the CDR3: TGTGCCAGCAGTTTATTTTCGGGTAGCGCTGAAGCTTTCTTT.

This chain joins TRBV6-6 and TRBJ2-6; possible D gene TRBD2, 5 bases. CDR1 and CDR2 from the germline V gene are MNHNY and SVGAGI (reference sequence). The CDR3 extends over 15 amino acids. V shed 6 bases and J shed 0 bases, with 9 bases lying between them. This CDR3 is CASSLSDSGANVLTF. The CDR3, as DNA: TGTGCCAGCAGCCTTAGCGACTCTGGGGCCAACGTCCTGACTTTC.

The J gene is TRBJ1-5, the V gene TRBV6-5, with 8 bases identical to TRBD1. Germline values: CDR1 MNHEY, CDR2 SVGAGI. This CDR3 region has 16 residues. V shed 0 bases, J shed 6 bases, and the junction held 7 bases outside the gene matches. The CDR3 loop reads CASSYSPGGPGQPQHF. In nucleotides, the CDR3 is TGTGCCAGCAGTTACTCGCCAGGGGGCCCCGGTCAGCCCCAGCATTTT.

The CDR3 region is CASRRGGDTQYF. CDR3 nucleotide sequence: TGTGCCAGCAGACGGGGGGGTGATACGCAGTATTTT. This sequence joins TRBV2 and TRBJ2-3; 8 bases map to TRBD2. V lost 6 bases to trimming and J lost 6 bases; unmatched junction nucleotides: 2. The germline V gene encodes CDR1 SNHLY and CDR2 FYNNEI. The CDR3 is made up of 12 amino acids. The full variable domain, with the rest looked up from reference TRBV2 and TRBJ2-3, is EPEVTQTPSHQVTQMGQEVILRCVPISNHLYFYWYRQILGQKVEFLVSFYNNEISEKSEIFDDQFSVERPDGSNFTLKIRSTKLEDSAMYFCASRRGGDTQYFGPGTRLTVL.